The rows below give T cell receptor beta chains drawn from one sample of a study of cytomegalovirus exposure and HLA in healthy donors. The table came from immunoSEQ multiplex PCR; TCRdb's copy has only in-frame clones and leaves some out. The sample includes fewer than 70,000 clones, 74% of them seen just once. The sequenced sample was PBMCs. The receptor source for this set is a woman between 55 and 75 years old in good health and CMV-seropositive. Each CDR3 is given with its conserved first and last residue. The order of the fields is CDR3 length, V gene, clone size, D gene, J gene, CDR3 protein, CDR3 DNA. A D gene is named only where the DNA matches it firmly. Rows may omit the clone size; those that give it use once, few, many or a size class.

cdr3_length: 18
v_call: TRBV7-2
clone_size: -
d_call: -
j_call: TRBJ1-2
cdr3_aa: CASSLARLNPGGVYGYTF
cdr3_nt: TGTGCCAGCAGCTTAGCGCGGCTCAACCCGGGGGGGGTCTATGGCTACACCTTC

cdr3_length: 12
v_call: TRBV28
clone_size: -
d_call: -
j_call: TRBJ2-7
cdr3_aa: CASSFQLWEQYF
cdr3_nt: TGTGCCAGCAGTTTTCAACTGTGGGAGCAGTACTTC

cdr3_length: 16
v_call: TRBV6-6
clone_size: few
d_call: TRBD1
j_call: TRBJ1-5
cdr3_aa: CASSNRDRGLHQPQHF
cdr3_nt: TGTGCCAGCAGTAACCGGGACAGGGGTTTGCATCAGCCCCAGCATTTT

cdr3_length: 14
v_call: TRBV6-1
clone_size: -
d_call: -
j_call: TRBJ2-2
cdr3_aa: CASSDRQNTGELFF
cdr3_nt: TGTGCCAGCAGTGATCGACAGAACACCGGGGAGCTGTTTTTT

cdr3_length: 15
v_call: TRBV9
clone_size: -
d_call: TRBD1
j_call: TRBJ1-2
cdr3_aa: CASSVDGQGAYGYTF
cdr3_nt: TGTGCCAGCAGCGTCGACGGACAGGGGGCGTATGGCTACACCTTC

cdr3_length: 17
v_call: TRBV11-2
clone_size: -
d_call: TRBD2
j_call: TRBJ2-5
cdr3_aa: CASSVGTSGGVQETQYF
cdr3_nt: TGTGCCAGCAGCGTCGGGACTAGCGGGGGAGTCCAAGAGACCCAGTACTTC

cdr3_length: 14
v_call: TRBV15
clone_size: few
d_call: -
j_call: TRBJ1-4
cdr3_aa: CAISSLRVNEKLFF
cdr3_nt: TGTGCCATCAGCAGTCTCAGGGTTAATGAAAAACTGTTTTTT

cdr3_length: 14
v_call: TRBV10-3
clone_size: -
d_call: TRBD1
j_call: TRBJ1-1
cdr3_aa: CAISVSGTVTEAFF
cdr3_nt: TGTGCCATCAGTGTTTCAGGGACAGTTACTGAAGCTTTCTTT

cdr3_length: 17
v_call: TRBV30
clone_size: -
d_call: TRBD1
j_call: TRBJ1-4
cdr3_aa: CAWSVGSTRGSNEKLFF
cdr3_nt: TGTGCCTGGAGTGTAGGGTCGACCAGGGGGAGTAATGAAAAACTGTTTTTT

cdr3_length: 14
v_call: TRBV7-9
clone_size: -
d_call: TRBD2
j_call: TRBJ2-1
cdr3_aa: CASSLGGLIDEQFF
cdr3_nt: TGTGCCAGCAGCTTGGGGGGGTTAATCGATGAGCAGTTCTTC

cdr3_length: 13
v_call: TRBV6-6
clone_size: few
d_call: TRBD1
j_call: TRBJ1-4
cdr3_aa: CASSYRGREKLFF
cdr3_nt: TGTGCCAGCAGTTACAGGGGGCGCGAAAAACTGTTTTTT

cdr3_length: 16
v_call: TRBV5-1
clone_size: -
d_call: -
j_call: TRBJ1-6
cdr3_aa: CASSSGNRAYNSPLHF
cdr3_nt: TGCGCCAGCAGCTCCGGAAACAGGGCGTATAATTCACCCCTCCACTTT

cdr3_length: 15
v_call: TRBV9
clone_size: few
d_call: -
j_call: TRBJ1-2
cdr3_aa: CASSVEEGSLYGYTF
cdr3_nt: TGTGCCAGCAGCGTAGAAGAGGGATCTTTATATGGCTACACCTTC

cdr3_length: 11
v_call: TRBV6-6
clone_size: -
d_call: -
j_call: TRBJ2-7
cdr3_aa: CASSSPYEQYF
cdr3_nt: TGTGCCAGCAGTAGCCCTTACGAGCAGTACTTC

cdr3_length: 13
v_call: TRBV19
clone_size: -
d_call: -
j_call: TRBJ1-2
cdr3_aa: CASSVNRVNGYTF
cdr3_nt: TGTGCCAGTAGTGTAAACCGGGTCAATGGCTACACCTTC

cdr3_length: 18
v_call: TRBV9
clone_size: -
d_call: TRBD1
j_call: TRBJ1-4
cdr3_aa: CASSGNPYRGQSNEKLFF
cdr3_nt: TGTGCCAGCAGCGGGAACCCTTACAGGGGGCAAAGTAATGAAAAACTGTTTTTT

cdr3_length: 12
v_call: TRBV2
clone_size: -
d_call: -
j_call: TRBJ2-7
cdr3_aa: CAGKLETYEQYF
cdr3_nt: TGTGCCGGAAAATTGGAGACCTACGAGCAGTACTTC

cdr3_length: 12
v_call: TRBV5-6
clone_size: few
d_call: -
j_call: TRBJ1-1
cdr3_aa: CASSLARTEAFF
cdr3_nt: TGTGCCAGCAGCTTGGCCAGGACTGAAGCTTTCTTT

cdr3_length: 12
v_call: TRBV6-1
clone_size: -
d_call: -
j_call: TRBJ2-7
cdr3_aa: CASSELGVQQYF
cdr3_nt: TGTGCCAGCAGTGAGCTCGGAGTTCAGCAGTACTTC

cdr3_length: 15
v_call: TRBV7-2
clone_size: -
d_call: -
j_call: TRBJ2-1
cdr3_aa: CASSLDGGASDEQFF
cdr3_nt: TGTGCCAGCAGCTTAGATGGGGGGGCCTCCGATGAGCAGTTCTTC

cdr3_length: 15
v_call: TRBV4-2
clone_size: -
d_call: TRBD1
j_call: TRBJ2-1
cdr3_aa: CASSQAGQGSNEQFF
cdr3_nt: TGTGCCAGCAGCCAAGCGGGACAGGGATCGAATGAGCAGTTCTTC

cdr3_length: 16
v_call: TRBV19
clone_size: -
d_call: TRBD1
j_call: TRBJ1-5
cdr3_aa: CASSITLTGEGQPQHF
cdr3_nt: TGTGCCAGTAGTATCACCCTGACAGGGGAAGGCCAGCCCCAGCATTTT

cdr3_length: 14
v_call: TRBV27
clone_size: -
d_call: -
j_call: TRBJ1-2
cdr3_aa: CASSLKTQIYGYTF
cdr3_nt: TGTGCCAGCAGTTTAAAAACTCAAATCTATGGCTACACCTTC

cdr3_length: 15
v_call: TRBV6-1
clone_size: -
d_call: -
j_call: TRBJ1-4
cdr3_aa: CASSQGPATNEKLFF
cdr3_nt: TGTGCCAGCAGTCAAGGGCCAGCAACTAATGAAAAACTGTTTTTT

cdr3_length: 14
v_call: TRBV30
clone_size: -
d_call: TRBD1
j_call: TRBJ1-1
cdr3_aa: CAWSATPTGGLAFF
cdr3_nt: TGTGCCTGGAGTGCCACTCCGACAGGGGGCCTGGCTTTCTTT

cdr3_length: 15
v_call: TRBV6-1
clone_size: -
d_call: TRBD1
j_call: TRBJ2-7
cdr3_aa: CASSLQGSGAYEQYF
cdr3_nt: TGTGCCAGCAGCCTACAGGGGAGTGGGGCCTACGAGCAGTACTTC

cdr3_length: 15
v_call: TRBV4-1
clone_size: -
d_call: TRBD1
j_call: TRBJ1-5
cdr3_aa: CASSLQGLDNQPQHF
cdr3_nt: TGCGCCAGCAGCCTACAGGGGCTGGACAATCAGCCCCAGCATTTT

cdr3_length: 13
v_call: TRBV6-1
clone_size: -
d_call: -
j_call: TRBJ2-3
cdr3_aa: CASRTLSTDTQYF
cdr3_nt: TGTGCCAGCAGAACATTAAGCACAGATACGCAGTATTTT

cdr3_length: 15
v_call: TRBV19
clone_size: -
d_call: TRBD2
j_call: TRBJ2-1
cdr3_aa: CASSTLADSYNEQFF
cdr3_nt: TGTGCCAGTAGTACACTAGCGGACTCCTACAATGAGCAGTTCTTC

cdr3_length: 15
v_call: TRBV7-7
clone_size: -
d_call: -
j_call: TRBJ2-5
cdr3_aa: CASSPTPGGGETQYF
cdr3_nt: TGTGCTAGCAGCCCAACGCCGGGGGGCGGGGAGACCCAGTACTTC

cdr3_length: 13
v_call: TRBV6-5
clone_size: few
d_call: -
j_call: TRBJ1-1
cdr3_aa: CASSFPGTDLAFF
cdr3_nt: TGTGCCAGCAGTTTTCCCGGGACTGATCTCGCTTTCTTT

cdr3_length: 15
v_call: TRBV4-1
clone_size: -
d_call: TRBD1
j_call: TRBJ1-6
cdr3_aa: CASSLTGGRISPLHF
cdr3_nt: TGCGCCAGCAGCCTGACAGGGGGCAGAATTTCACCCCTCCACTTT

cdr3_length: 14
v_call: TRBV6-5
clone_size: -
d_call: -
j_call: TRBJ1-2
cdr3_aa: CASSNGGGSYGYTF
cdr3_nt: TGTGCCAGCAGTAATGGGGGCGGGTCCTATGGCTACACCTTC

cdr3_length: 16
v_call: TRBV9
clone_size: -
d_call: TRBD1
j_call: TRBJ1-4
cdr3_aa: CASSVEPTGGGQKLFF
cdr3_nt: TGTGCCAGCAGCGTAGAACCTACAGGGGGCGGACAAAAACTGTTTTTT

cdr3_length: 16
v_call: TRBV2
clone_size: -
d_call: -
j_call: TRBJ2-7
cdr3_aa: CASSEIPGHHSYEQYF
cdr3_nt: TGTGCCAGCAGTGAAATACCGGGACACCATTCCTACGAGCAGTACTTC

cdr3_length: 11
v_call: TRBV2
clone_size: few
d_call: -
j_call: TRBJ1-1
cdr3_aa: CASSPQASAFF
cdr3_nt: TGTGCCAGCAGTCCGCAGGCTTCAGCTTTCTTT

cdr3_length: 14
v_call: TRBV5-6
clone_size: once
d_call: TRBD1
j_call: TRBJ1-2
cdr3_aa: CASSLQGVNYGYTF
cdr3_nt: TGTGCCAGCAGCTTACAGGGGGTTAACTATGGCTACACCTTC

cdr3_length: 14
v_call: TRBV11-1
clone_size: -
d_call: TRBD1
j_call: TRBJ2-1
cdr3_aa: CASSKDRGKGEQFF
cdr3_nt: TGTGCCAGCAGCAAAGACAGGGGGAAAGGAGAGCAGTTCTTC

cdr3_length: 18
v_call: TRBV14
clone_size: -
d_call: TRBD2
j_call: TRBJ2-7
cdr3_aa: CASSQEIRVLAGPTKQYF
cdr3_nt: TGTGCCAGCAGCCAAGAAATCAGGGTGCTAGCGGGGCCTACGAAGCAGTACTTC

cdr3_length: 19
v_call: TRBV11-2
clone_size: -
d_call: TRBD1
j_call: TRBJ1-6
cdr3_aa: CASSSREGQGVSYNSPLHF
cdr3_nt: TGTGCCAGCAGCTCTAGAGAGGGGCAGGGGGTTTCCTATAATTCACCCCTCCACTTT